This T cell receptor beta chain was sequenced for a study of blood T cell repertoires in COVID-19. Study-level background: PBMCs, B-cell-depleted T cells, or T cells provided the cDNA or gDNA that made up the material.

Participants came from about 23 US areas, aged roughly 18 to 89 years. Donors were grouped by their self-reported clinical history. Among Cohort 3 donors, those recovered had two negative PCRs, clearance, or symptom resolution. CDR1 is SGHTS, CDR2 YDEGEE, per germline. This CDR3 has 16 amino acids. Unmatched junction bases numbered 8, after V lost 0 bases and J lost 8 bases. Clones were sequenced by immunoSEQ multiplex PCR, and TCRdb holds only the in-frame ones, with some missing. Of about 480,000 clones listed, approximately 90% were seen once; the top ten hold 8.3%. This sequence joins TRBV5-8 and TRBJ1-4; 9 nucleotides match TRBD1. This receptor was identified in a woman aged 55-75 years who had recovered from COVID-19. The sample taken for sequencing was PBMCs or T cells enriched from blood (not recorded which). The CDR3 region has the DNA TGTGCCAGCAGCTTGGCCTGGGGACAGGGACCCGAAAAACTGTTTTTT. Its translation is CASSLAWGQGPEKLFF. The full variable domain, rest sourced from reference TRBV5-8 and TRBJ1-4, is EAGVTQSPTHLIKTRGQQATLRCSPISGHTSVYWYQQALGLGLQFLLWYDEGEERNRGNFPPRFSGRQFPNYSSELNVNALELEDSALYLCASSLAWGQGPEKLFFGSGTQLSVL.